This T cell receptor (beta chain) was found in a study of cytomegalovirus exposure and HLA in healthy donors. 60 Vbeta and 13 Jbeta primers were used in PCR. Measured with immunoSEQ multiplex PCR; TCRdb has only the in-frame clones, and not every one. Counted here are over 110,000 clones, around 78% occurring once; the ten biggest clones make up roughly 6%. V lost 6 bases and J lost 3, with 18 bases in between. From germline, CDR1 is MNHNS and CDR2 SASEGT. CDR3 length: 15 amino acids. There are a few counts of this clone. Sequences were obtained from PBMCs. The sequence came from a woman aged 40 to 50 in good health and CMV-seropositive. The J gene is TRBJ2-7, the V gene TRBV6-1, with D possibly TRBD2 on 6 matching bases. This chain's CDR3 is CASSAGLPIVYEQYF. The CDR3, as DNA: TGTGCCAGCAGCGCGGGACTCCCCATCGTCTACGAGCAGTACTTC.